This is a list of T cell receptor beta chains from one sample in a study of shared clonotypes between healthy human individuals. TCRdb keeps only in-frame clones here, not all; method: immunoSEQ multiplex PCR. This table holds more than 2 million clones, approximately 96% found once. The sample taken for sequencing was naive CD4+ T cells sorted from blood. All receptors come from a man between 18 and 29 years old in good health. Both conserved end residues are part of each CDR3. D genes are given only for firm matches. Only part of the rows carry a size: once, few, many, or a class if the clone is expanded.

D: -; V: TRBV4-1; length: 12; size: -; J: TRBJ1-1; DNA: TGCGCCAGCAGCCAAGATTCAACTGAAGCTTTCTTT; CDR3: CASSQDSTEAFF
D: -; V: TRBV5-6; length: 13; size: -; J: TRBJ2-5; DNA: TGTGCCAGCAGCTTGGCCATAGCGTCGGCCCAGTACTTC; CDR3: CASSLAIASAQYF
D: TRBD1; V: TRBV28; length: 15; size: -; J: TRBJ2-7; DNA: TGTGCCAGCAGCCTCAGACAGGGTAGGTCCTACGAGCAGTACTTC; CDR3: CASSLRQGRSYEQYF
D: TRBD1; V: TRBV28; length: 16; size: -; J: TRBJ2-7; DNA: TGTGCCAGCAGCCCACAGGGACAGGCGATCTCCTACGAGCAGTACTTC; CDR3: CASSPQGQAISYEQYF
D: -; V: TRBV18; length: 13; size: -; J: TRBJ2-2; DNA: TGTGCCAGCTCACCAGGCAACACCGGGGAGCTGTTTTTT; CDR3: CASSPGNTGELFF
D: TRBD1; V: TRBV7-8; length: 18; size: -; J: TRBJ1-2; DNA: TGTGCCAGCAGCTTAACCCCAGGGGGGACAGGCCCCGGCTATGGCTACACCTTC; CDR3: CASSLTPGGTGPGYGYTF
D: TRBD1; V: TRBV2; length: 20; size: -; J: TRBJ2-7; DNA: TGTGCCAGCAGTGAAAAGGGGGCCCTTGGTGGGAAGCTCAGCTCCTACGAGCAGTACTTC; CDR3: CASSEKGALGGKLSSYEQYF
D: -; V: TRBV29-1; length: 13; size: -; J: TRBJ2-7; DNA: TGCAGCGTTGAGACCAGCCGGGGGTCCGAGCAGTACTTC; CDR3: CSVETSRGSEQYF
D: -; V: TRBV7-2; length: 14; size: -; J: TRBJ2-7; DNA: TGTGCCAGCAGCTTAGCGGCCATCTACTACGAGCAGTACTTC; CDR3: CASSLAAIYYEQYF
D: -; V: TRBV2; length: 14; size: -; J: TRBJ2-1; DNA: TGTGCCAGCAGACAGACAGTGCTGGGGAATGAGCAGTTCTTC; CDR3: CASRQTVLGNEQFF
D: -; V: TRBV5-1; length: 14; size: -; J: TRBJ1-6; DNA: TGCGCCAGCAGCTTGGATCCAGCGAATTCACCCCTCCACTTT; CDR3: CASSLDPANSPLHF
D: -; V: TRBV4-1; length: 18; size: -; J: TRBJ1-4; DNA: TGCGCCAGCAGCCAAGGGGGCCCCAGACTTGCAACTAATGAAAAACTGTTTTTT; CDR3: CASSQGGPRLATNEKLFF
D: -; V: TRBV30; length: 13; size: -; J: TRBJ2-5; DNA: TGTGCCTGGAGCAACAGGGGGGGAGAGACCCAGTACTTC; CDR3: CAWSNRGGETQYF
D: -; V: TRBV19; length: 15; size: -; J: TRBJ2-4; DNA: TGTGCCAGTAGTATAGAAGGGACAGCCAAAAACATTCAGTACTTC; CDR3: CASSIEGTAKNIQYF
D: -; V: TRBV25-1; length: 12; size: -; J: TRBJ1-1; DNA: TGTGCCAGCAGTCGGGTGAACACTGAAGCTTTCTTT; CDR3: CASSRVNTEAFF
D: TRBD1; V: TRBV28; length: 15; size: -; J: TRBJ2-5; DNA: TGTGCCAGCAGCCATCCCGACAGGGTCGTCAAGACCCAGTACTTC; CDR3: CASSHPDRVVKTQYF
D: TRBD1; V: TRBV6-5; length: 15; size: -; J: TRBJ1-2; DNA: TGTGCCAGCAGTTACACAGGGGGCGCCATAAATGGCTACACCTTC; CDR3: CASSYTGGAINGYTF
D: -; V: TRBV7-6; length: 16; size: -; J: TRBJ1-5; DNA: TGTGCCAGCAGCCCCGATCTTTTCGGGCAGGGGCAGCCCCAGCATTTT; CDR3: CASSPDLFGQGQPQHF
D: -; V: TRBV2; length: 15; size: once; J: TRBJ1-4; DNA: TGTGCCAGCAGACTCCTACCGGGGCGCAATGAAAAACTGTTTTTT; CDR3: CASRLLPGRNEKLFF
D: TRBD2; V: TRBV18; length: 16; size: -; J: TRBJ2-5; DNA: TGTGCCAGCTCACCAGGGACTAGCGGGAGAATTGAGACCCAGTACTTC; CDR3: CASSPGTSGRIETQYF
D: TRBD2; V: TRBV10-3; length: 16; size: -; J: TRBJ2-3; DNA: TGTGCCATCAGTGATGGAGCGGGGGGGTTCGCAGATACGCAGTATTTT; CDR3: CAISDGAGGFADTQYF
D: -; V: TRBV7-9; length: 12; size: -; J: TRBJ2-7; DNA: TGTGCCAGCAGCTTAGAGGTTGGACTGGAGTACTTC; CDR3: CASSLEVGLEYF
D: -; V: TRBV11-2; length: 16; size: -; J: TRBJ2-3; DNA: TGTGCCAGCAGCCCTTCAGGGGGGAGTCGCACAGATACGCAGTATTTT; CDR3: CASSPSGGSRTDTQYF
D: TRBD2; V: TRBV7-6; length: 15; size: -; J: TRBJ2-7; DNA: TGTGCCAGCAGTCGGACTAGCGGGGGGGCCTACGAGCAGTACTTC; CDR3: CASSRTSGGAYEQYF
D: -; V: TRBV18; length: 14; size: -; J: TRBJ2-3; DNA: TGTGCCAGCCGTCATCGGACCGAGACAGATACGCAGTATTTT; CDR3: CASRHRTETDTQYF
D: TRBD1; V: TRBV10-2; length: 14; size: -; J: TRBJ1-1; DNA: TGCGCCAGCCCTTGGGACAGCCTGAACACTGAAGCTTTCTTT; CDR3: CASPWDSLNTEAFF
D: TRBD1; V: TRBV6-5; length: 14; size: -; J: TRBJ2-7; DNA: TGTGCCAGCAGCCCCAGGGGGAGCTCCTACGAGCAGTACTTC; CDR3: CASSPRGSSYEQYF
D: TRBD1; V: TRBV6-5; length: 15; size: -; J: TRBJ1-5; DNA: TGTGCCAGCAGTAGTACAGGGGGCGGCAATCAGCCCCAGCATTTT; CDR3: CASSSTGGGNQPQHF
D: TRBD1; V: TRBV18; length: 14; size: -; J: TRBJ1-1; DNA: TGTGCCAGCTCCCCCGACAGGGGCGTCACTGAAGCTTTCTTT; CDR3: CASSPDRGVTEAFF
D: -; V: TRBV9; length: 16; size: -; J: TRBJ1-4; DNA: TGTGCCAGCAGCACACCAGATCCGGGAAGTAATGAAAAACTGTTTTTT; CDR3: CASSTPDPGSNEKLFF
D: -; V: TRBV5-6; length: 14; size: -; J: TRBJ2-3; DNA: TGTGCCAGCACCCCCGTAGGCGGCACAGATACGCAGTATTTT; CDR3: CASTPVGGTDTQYF
D: TRBD1; V: TRBV6-6; length: 16; size: -; J: TRBJ2-3; DNA: TGTGCCAGCACCAGACAGGGGGCTACGGTTGAACCTACGCAGTATTTT; CDR3: CASTRQGATVEPTQYF
D: -; V: TRBV30; length: 13; size: -; J: TRBJ2-2; DNA: TGTGCCTGGTCTAGGAGTCTGTCCGGGGAGCTGTTTTTT; CDR3: CAWSRSLSGELFF
D: -; V: TRBV12-5; length: 16; size: -; J: TRBJ2-5; DNA: TGTGCTAGTGGTTTGGGTACCGGGGCAGGAGGAGAGACCCAGTACTTC; CDR3: CASGLGTGAGGETQYF
D: -; V: TRBV11-2; length: 14; size: -; J: TRBJ2-7; DNA: TGTGCCAGCAGCCAGGACAGTCTCTCCTACGAGCAGTACTTC; CDR3: CASSQDSLSYEQYF
D: TRBD2; V: TRBV18; length: 15; size: once; J: TRBJ2-7; DNA: TGTGCCAGCTCACCACGGCAGGGACTAACCTACGAGCAGTACTTC; CDR3: CASSPRQGLTYEQYF
D: -; V: TRBV18; length: 11; size: -; J: TRBJ1-1; DNA: TGTGCCAGCTTAAGGAACACTGAAGCTTTCTTT; CDR3: CASLRNTEAFF
D: -; V: TRBV5-1; length: 13; size: -; J: TRBJ2-5; DNA: TGCGCCAGCAGCGTTAGCGTACAAGAGACCCAGTACTTC; CDR3: CASSVSVQETQYF
D: TRBD1; V: TRBV6-5; length: 12; size: -; J: TRBJ1-6; DNA: TGTGCCAGCAGGGACAGGCGGCCACCCCTCCACTTT; CDR3: CASRDRRPPLHF
D: TRBD2; V: TRBV9; length: 18; size: -; J: TRBJ2-2; DNA: TGTGCCAGCAGCGTAGAAGGTAGCGGGGGGGCTGGCACCGGGGAGCTGTTTTTT; CDR3: CASSVEGSGGAGTGELFF
D: TRBD1; V: TRBV18; length: 13; size: once; J: TRBJ1-2; DNA: TGTGCCAGCTCAAACGACAGGGTCAATGGCTACACCTTC; CDR3: CASSNDRVNGYTF
D: -; V: TRBV6-1; length: 15; size: -; J: TRBJ1-1; DNA: TGTGCCAGCAGTGACGGGGCGGCCCCGAACACTGAAGCTTTCTTT; CDR3: CASSDGAAPNTEAFF
D: -; V: TRBV27; length: 14; size: -; J: TRBJ1-1; DNA: TGTGCCAGCAGTTTGAGTCCCCCGTACACTGAAGCTTTCTTT; CDR3: CASSLSPPYTEAFF
D: TRBD2; V: TRBV10-2; length: 16; size: -; J: TRBJ2-5; DNA: TGCGCCAGCAGTACCAGACTAGCGTCCTCGCCAGAGACCCAGTACTTC; CDR3: CASSTRLASSPETQYF
D: TRBD1; V: TRBV28; length: 15; size: -; J: TRBJ2-1; DNA: TGTGCCAGCAGTGCGTCCGGGACAGGGTACAATGAGCAGTTCTTC; CDR3: CASSASGTGYNEQFF
D: -; V: TRBV6-1; length: 13; size: -; J: TRBJ2-3; DNA: TGTGCCAGCAGTGAGCAGGGAGGAGATACGCAGTATTTT; CDR3: CASSEQGGDTQYF
D: -; V: TRBV20-1; length: 11; size: -; J: TRBJ2-7; DNA: TGCAGTGCTAGAGATGGAGCAGGGTCCTCCTTC; CDR3: CSARDGAGSSF
D: TRBD2; V: TRBV2; length: 15; size: -; J: TRBJ2-2; DNA: TGTGCCAGCAGCGAGAGCGGGGGCCCCACCGGGGAGCTGTTTTTT; CDR3: CASSESGGPTGELFF
D: TRBD1; V: TRBV7-2; length: 14; size: -; J: TRBJ1-1; DNA: TGTGCCAGCAGCCTTAACACAGGGGGCACTGAAGCTTTCTTT; CDR3: CASSLNTGGTEAFF
D: TRBD1; V: TRBV11-1; length: 14; size: -; J: TRBJ2-7; DNA: TGTGCCAGCAGCTTACTGGGACAGAGGTACGAGCAGTACTTC; CDR3: CASSLLGQRYEQYF
D: -; V: TRBV5-1; length: 13; size: -; J: TRBJ2-3; DNA: TGCGCCAGCAGCTTGGAAGAGACAGATACGCAGTATTTT; CDR3: CASSLEETDTQYF
D: -; V: TRBV2; length: 13; size: -; J: TRBJ1-2; DNA: TGTGCCAGCAGTAGGAGGGAAGGCTATGGCTACACCTTC; CDR3: CASSRREGYGYTF
D: TRBD2; V: TRBV4-1; length: 15; size: -; J: TRBJ2-7; DNA: TGCGCCAGCAGCCAAGGACTAGCGGGAGCTTACGAGCAGTACTTC; CDR3: CASSQGLAGAYEQYF
D: -; V: TRBV6-1; length: 13; size: once; J: TRBJ1-4; DNA: TGTGCCAGCAGTGAGCCCACTAATGAAAAACTGTTTTTT; CDR3: CASSEPTNEKLFF
D: TRBD1; V: TRBV10-2; length: 12; size: -; J: TRBJ2-5; DNA: TGCGCCAGCAGTCCCAGGGGGCCGGCCCAGTACTTC; CDR3: CASSPRGPAQYF